This is a list of T cell receptor beta chains from one sample in a study of OX40 agonist ivuxolimab in advanced cancers. Generated by immunoSEQ multiplex PCR, the TCRdb table keeps only in-frame clones and is missing some. The data show 40,000 to 45,000 clones, around 80% seen once. The sample in question was CD4+ or CD8+ T cells sorted from blood, obtained in a trial of the OX40 agonist ivuxolimab. The source is an adult with an advanced solid tumor such as melanoma, head and neck, liver or kidney cancer. The CDR3 runs from the conserved cysteine through the conserved F or W. The D gene is left open where the match is weak. Where a row states a size, it is once, few, many or the class of an expanded clone; other rows omit it.

d_call,v_call,clone_size,j_call,cdr3_nt,cdr3_aa
-,TRBV14,few,TRBJ2-1,TGTGCCAGCAGCTTTACGGGGCTCTACAATGAGCAGTTCTTC,CASSFTGLYNEQFF
TRBD2,TRBV10-3,few,TRBJ2-1,TGTGCCATCAGCTTTTCTAGCGGGGGGTACAATGAGCAGTTCTTC,CAISFSSGGYNEQFF
-,TRBV5-1,-,TRBJ2-3,TGCGCCAGCAGCTACCGCGGGGCGGGTTTCACAGATACGCAGTATTTT,CASSYRGAGFTDTQYF
TRBD2,TRBV19,-,TRBJ2-7,TGTGCCAGTACCCCGGGAGGCCGCTACGAGCAGTACTTC,CASTPGGRYEQYF
-,TRBV21-1,-,TRBJ1-5,TGTGCCAGCAGCAAACTCCAAGGTGAGCCCCAGCATTTT,CASSKLQGEPQHF
-,TRBV19,-,TRBJ1-1,TGTGCCAGTAGTACCATGAGGGGGAACACTGAAGCTTTCTTT,CASSTMRGNTEAFF
-,TRBV27,once,TRBJ2-1,TGTGCCAGCAGTTTTTTGGCGGGGCTCTCCTACAATGAGCAGTTCTTC,CASSFLAGLSYNEQFF
-,TRBV5-6,-,TRBJ2-3,TGTGCCAGCAGCTTAGTAGATACGCAGTATTTT,CASSLVDTQYF
-,TRBV6-5,-,TRBJ2-7,TGTGCCAGCAGTTACCACAACTGGGGGCCATTCTACGAGCAGTACTTC,CASSYHNWGPFYEQYF
-,TRBV6-1,-,TRBJ1-3,TGTGCCAGCAGTTGGGATAGATCTGGAAACACCATATATTTT,CASSWDRSGNTIYF
-,TRBV20-1,-,TRBJ1-2,TGCAGTGCTAGAAACGTTTATGGCTACACCTTC,CSARNVYGYTF
-,TRBV7-2,-,TRBJ1-2,TGTGCCAGCAGCTTAGATAACTATGGCTACACCTTC,CASSLDNYGYTF
-,TRBV7-9,-,TRBJ2-1,TGTGCCAGCAGCTTGCAGGGGTCGGATGAGCAGTTCTTC,CASSLQGSDEQFF
TRBD2,TRBV10-1,once,TRBJ2-3,TGCGCCAGCAGTGTGTCAGTAGCGGGAGGGCCGGGTCTGGGTACGCAGTATTTT,CASSVSVAGGPGLGTQYF
-,TRBV2,few,TRBJ2-7,TGTGCCAGCAGGGAGGGGGGTCTCTACGAGCAGTACTTC,CASREGGLYEQYF
-,TRBV20-1,-,TRBJ2-3,TGCAGTGTCGCGACAGATACGCAGTATTTT,CSVATDTQYF
-,TRBV30,-,TRBJ2-2,TGTGCCTGGAGTGTAGGCGGGCCCATCGGGGAGCTGTTTTTT,CAWSVGGPIGELFF
TRBD2,TRBV9,-,TRBJ2-1,TGTGCCAGCAGCGTAGACGACTGGGGTACTAGCGGGAGGGCAGGAGAGCAGTTCTTC,CASSVDDWGTSGRAGEQFF
TRBD2,TRBV7-2,-,TRBJ2-7,TGTGCCAGCAGCTTCCTAGCGGGAGGGGGTCGCTCCTACGAGCAGTACTTC,CASSFLAGGGRSYEQYF
-,TRBV2,-,TRBJ2-3,TGTGCCAGCAGGGCTTGGAGGGGGCCAGCAGATACGCAGTATTTT,CASRAWRGPADTQYF
-,TRBV10-1,-,TRBJ2-7,TGCGCCCAGGGGATCCGGGACTCCTACGAGCAGTACTTC,CAQGIRDSYEQYF
-,TRBV28,-,TRBJ1-1,TGTGCCAGCAGTTTATCCTTTACACTGACCGGCTTGCCTAAAGCTTTCTTT,CASSLSFTLTGLPKAFF
TRBD2,TRBV5-1,-,TRBJ2-7,TGCGCCAGCAGCACGGGACTAGCGGGAGCTTACGAGCAGTACTTC,CASSTGLAGAYEQYF
-,TRBV30,-,TRBJ2-3,TGTGCCTGGAGGGAGAGCACAGATACGCAGTATTTT,CAWRESTDTQYF
-,TRBV15,-,TRBJ1-2,TGTGCCACCAGCAGAGTAGCAGGGGAGTTGGATGGCTACACCTTC,CATSRVAGELDGYTF
TRBD1,TRBV5-1,-,TRBJ2-1,TGCGCCAGCAGCCCCTCCCGACAGGGCAATTTCAATGAGCAGTTCTTC,CASSPSRQGNFNEQFF
-,TRBV5-4,few,TRBJ2-7,TGTGCCAGCAGTTTACAGGGTACCTACGAGCAGTACTTC,CASSLQGTYEQYF
TRBD2,TRBV28,-,TRBJ2-7,TGTGCCAGCAGGATCGGACTAGCGGGGGCGAGGTACTACGAGCAGTACTTC,CASRIGLAGARYYEQYF
TRBD1,TRBV5-1,-,TRBJ2-7,TGCGCCAGCAGGCCGGGACAGGCAGTTAGCGAGCAGTACTTC,CASRPGQAVSEQYF
TRBD2,TRBV27,-,TRBJ2-6,TGTGCCAGCAGGGGAGGGCCTGGGGCCAACGTCCTGACTTTC,CASRGGPGANVLTF
-,TRBV21-1,once,TRBJ2-7,TGTGCCAGCAGCGAAACGGAACTCGGGCAGTACTTC,CASSETELGQYF
-,TRBV6-5,-,TRBJ2-3,TGTGCCAGCACCACAGATACGCAGTATTTT,CASTTDTQYF
-,TRBV25-1,-,TRBJ2-3,TGTGCCAGCAGTGAAGCCCTAGCGATCACAGATACGCAGTATTTT,CASSEALAITDTQYF
TRBD1,TRBV2,-,TRBJ2-2,TGTGCCAGCAGTGGGGGACAGTACACCGGGGAGCTGTTTTTT,CASSGGQYTGELFF
-,TRBV28,-,TRBJ2-7,TGTGCCAGCCCACCCCCGACAGGTAGGAACTACGAGCAGTACTTC,CASPPPTGRNYEQYF
-,TRBV10-3,few,TRBJ2-7,TGTGCCATCAGCGAATCGACACGGGACGAGCAGTACTTC,CAISESTRDEQYF
-,TRBV5-4,few,TRBJ1-1,TGTGCCAGCAGCCAATCCTTGGGTCCCACTGAAGCTTTCTTT,CASSQSLGPTEAFF
TRBD1,TRBV28,-,TRBJ1-3,TGTGCCAGCAGTTTCCATCTAGGGACAGCTAGTAGATACTCTGGAAACACCATATATTTT,CASSFHLGTASRYSGNTIYF
TRBD2,TRBV7-3,-,TRBJ2-3,TGTGCCAGCAGCTTAGGACTAGCGGGTGTTCAAGATACGCAGTATTTT,CASSLGLAGVQDTQYF
TRBD2,TRBV30,few,TRBJ2-3,TGTGCCTGGACCCGGGGAGGGAGCCCAGATACGCAGTATTTT,CAWTRGGSPDTQYF
TRBD1,TRBV5-1,-,TRBJ1-5,TGCGCCAGCAGCGCCTCAGGGGGCGCGGGTCAGCCCCAGCATTTT,CASSASGGAGQPQHF